These T cell receptor beta chains were read from a single sample in a study of cytomegalovirus exposure and HLA in healthy donors. Measured with immunoSEQ multiplex PCR; TCRdb has only the in-frame clones, and not every one. The repertoire consists of around 81,000 clones, with about 60% occurring once and the leading ten covering 5% to 6%. The sequenced material came from PBMCs. These TCRs come from a man aged 25-45 years in good health and CMV-seropositive. CDR3s include the opening cysteine and the closing phenylalanine or tryptophan. The D gene is left open where the match is weak. Clone sizes are given selectively: once, few, many, or a class where the clone is expanded.

TRBV6-6	-	TRBD1	TRBJ1-2	CASIRTGTGDGGGYTF	TGTGCCAGCATTCGGACCGGGACAGGGGACGGTGGGGGCTACACCTTC
TRBV19	few	-	TRBJ1-1	CASSPGRTEAFF	TGTGCCAGTAGTCCCGGGAGGACTGAAGCTTTCTTT
TRBV4-1	-	-	TRBJ1-1	CASSQVGLRRQDTEAFF	TGCGCCAGCAGCCAAGTGGGCCTAAGGCGACAAGACACTGAAGCTTTCTTT
TRBV5-1	-	TRBD1	TRBJ1-2	CASSFGQGTGYTF	TGCGCCAGCAGCTTCGGACAGGGGACCGGCTACACCTTC
TRBV5-1	few	TRBD1	TRBJ1-2	CARMRSDRGSYGYTF	TGCGCCAGGATGCGCTCGGACAGGGGGAGCTATGGCTACACCTTC
TRBV19	once	-	TRBJ2-6	CASSPLGSGANVLTF	TGTGCCAGTAGTCCCCTCGGCTCTGGGGCCAACGTCCTGACTTTC
TRBV27	few	-	TRBJ1-5	CASSYAGDQPQHF	TGTGCCAGCAGTTACGCCGGAGATCAGCCCCAGCATTTT
TRBV19	-	TRBD2	TRBJ2-2	CASSFPSGANTGELFF	TGTGCCAGTAGTTTTCCTAGCGGGGCAAACACCGGGGAGCTGTTTTTT
TRBV7-2	-	-	TRBJ2-2	CASSSPFGESTGELFF	TGTGCCAGCAGCTCGCCGTTCGGAGAAAGCACCGGGGAGCTGTTTTTT
TRBV7-2	-	-	TRBJ2-2	CASSPTVPGELFF	TGTGCCAGCAGCCCGACAGTTCCCGGGGAGCTGTTTTTT
TRBV5-1	-	TRBD1	TRBJ1-4	CASSPRDRVEKLFF	TGCGCCAGCAGCCCCCGGGACAGGGTTGAAAAACTGTTTTTT
TRBV28	-	TRBD1	TRBJ1-2	CASSFHDRVRGYTF	TGTGCCAGCAGTTTCCACGACAGGGTACGCGGCTACACCTTC
TRBV5-4	-	-	TRBJ2-2	CASSPWQGLTGELFF	TGTGCCAGCAGCCCGTGGCAGGGACTCACCGGGGAGCTGTTTTTT
TRBV9	few	TRBD1	TRBJ2-1	CASSVYGQGAMYEQFF	TGTGCCAGCAGCGTTTACGGACAGGGGGCGATGTATGAGCAGTTCTTC
TRBV5-1	-	-	TRBJ1-4	CASSPVVPVNEKLFF	TGCGCCAGCAGCCCTGTGGTGCCGGTTAATGAAAAACTGTTTTTT
TRBV7-9	-	-	TRBJ2-5	CASSLVGAEPLYF	TGTGCCAGCAGCTTAGTGGGAGCGGAACCTTTGTACTTC
TRBV14	-	-	TRBJ2-7	CASSPFGQGAYEQYF	TGTGCCAGCAGCCCTTTTGGGCAGGGCGCCTACGAGCAGTACTTC
TRBV9	few	-	TRBJ1-4	CASKGGGPGQFSTNEKLFF	TGTGCCAGCAAGGGGGGGGGCCCCGGACAATTTTCAACTAATGAAAAACTGTTTTTT
TRBV5-3	-	TRBD2	TRBJ2-1	CARSQGLAGGENEQFF	TGTGCCAGAAGCCAGGGACTAGCGGGAGGAGAGAATGAGCAGTTCTTC
TRBV28	-	-	TRBJ2-3	CASSFSVGKLRDTQYF	TGTGCCAGCAGTTTTTCAGTCGGGAAGTTGAGGGATACGCAGTATTTT
TRBV7-2	-	TRBD2	TRBJ2-5	CASKPQLAGGGETQYF	TGTGCCAGCAAACCCCAGTTAGCGGGGGGGGGAGAGACCCAGTACTTC
TRBV15	-	TRBD1	TRBJ2-2	CATSRDRRNGELFF	TGTGCCACCAGCAGGGACAGGCGGAACGGGGAGCTGTTTTTT
TRBV5-1	few	-	TRBJ1-2	CASSLDGQADGYGYTF	TGCGCCAGCAGCTTGGATGGGCAGGCCGATGGGTATGGCTACACCTTC
TRBV28	-	-	TRBJ1-6	CASRGDNFQNSPLHF	TGTGCCAGCAGGGGGGACAATTTCCAAAATTCACCCCTCCACTTT
TRBV9	-	-	TRBJ2-3	CASSPLLAASTDTQYF	TGTGCCAGCAGCCCCCTTTTAGCGGCTAGCACAGATACGCAGTATTTT
TRBV6-1	-	-	TRBJ1-2	CASSEAMTAGYGYTF	TGTGCCAGCAGTGAAGCCATGACAGCTGGCTATGGCTACACCTTC
TRBV30	few	TRBD2	TRBJ2-7	CACGGYEQYF	TGTGCCTGCGGGGGGTACGAGCAGTACTTC
TRBV6-1	-	-	TRBJ2-5	CATFTRDNYPETQYF	TGTGCCACCTTCACAAGGGACAACTACCCAGAGACCCAGTACTTC
TRBV7-3	few	TRBD2	TRBJ2-5	CASSRTSGGAETQYF	TGTGCCAGCAGCAGGACTAGCGGGGGGGCGGAGACCCAGTACTTC
TRBV29-1	few	TRBD2	TRBJ2-1	CSFRTSGSSYNEQFF	TGCAGCTTTAGGACTAGCGGGAGCTCCTACAATGAGCAGTTCTTC
TRBV6-1	-	-	TRBJ1-6	CASSRETANSPLHF	TGTGCCAGCAGTCGGGAGACTGCCAATTCACCCCTCCACTTT
TRBV9	once	TRBD2	TRBJ2-2	CASSVGPASGGAGELFF	TGTGCCAGCAGCGTAGGACCCGCTAGCGGGGGGGCTGGGGAGCTGTTTTTT
TRBV5-1	few	TRBD2	TRBJ2-5	CASSQSGTHQETQYF	TGCGCCAGCAGCCAAAGCGGGACCCATCAAGAGACCCAGTACTTC
TRBV5-4	-	-	TRBJ2-1	CASSSWGRSSYNEQFF	TGTGCCAGCAGCTCCTGGGGCCGGAGCTCCTACAATGAGCAGTTCTTC
TRBV28	-	TRBD2	TRBJ2-1	CASSTSLGLAGGTLVEQFF	TGTGCCAGCAGTACTAGCCTGGGACTAGCGGGAGGGACCTTGGTTGAGCAGTTCTTC
TRBV7-2	-	TRBD2	TRBJ2-5	CASSSSPPPSGQETQYF	TGTGCCAGCAGCTCATCACCCCCTCCTAGCGGTCAAGAGACCCAGTACTTC
TRBV28	-	-	TRBJ1-2	CASSLPDRTFYGYTF	TGTGCCAGCAGTCTCCCCGACAGGACGTTCTATGGCTACACCTTC
TRBV11-2	-	TRBD2	TRBJ2-7	CASSSPGGSSYEQYF	TGTGCCAGCAGCTCGCCGGGCGGGAGCTCCTACGAGCAGTACTTC
TRBV5-1	-	-	TRBJ2-5	CASARRALGGAGKETQYF	TGCGCCAGCGCCAGGCGGGCGCTAGGAGGGGCGGGAAAAGAGACCCAGTACTTC
TRBV5-1	-	-	TRBJ1-2	CASSLDPTGLYGYTF	TGCGCCAGCAGCTTGGATCCCACCGGACTCTATGGCTACACCTTC
TRBV18	-	TRBD1	TRBJ1-1	CASSRDRGNTEAFF	TGTGCCAGCTCCCGGGACAGGGGAAACACTGAAGCTTTCTTT
TRBV19	-	-	TRBJ2-7	CASSEQANSYEQYF	TGTGCCAGTAGTGAGCAGGCTAACTCCTACGAGCAGTACTTC
TRBV2	few	-	TRBJ2-3	CASSEGVAVSTDTQYF	TGTGCCAGCAGTGAAGGGGTAGCGGTTAGCACAGATACGCAGTATTTT
TRBV2	-	TRBD1	TRBJ1-2	CASKEGAVGYTF	TGTGCCAGCAAGGAGGGGGCGGTAGGCTACACCTTC
TRBV15	few	TRBD1	TRBJ1-4	CATSAGGTNEKLFF	TGTGCCACCAGCGCAGGGGGCACTAATGAAAAACTGTTTTTT
TRBV27	-	TRBD1	TRBJ1-6	CASSIRGEHSPLHF	TGTGCCAGCAGCATCAGGGGGGAACACTCACCCCTCCACTTT
TRBV7-6	-	TRBD1	TRBJ2-6	CASSLEGTASGANVLTF	TGTGCCAGCAGCTTAGAGGGGACAGCCTCTGGGGCCAACGTCCTGACTTTC
TRBV7-9	-	-	TRBJ1-2	CASSRPEGINYGYTF	TGTGCCAGCAGCCGCCCGGAGGGGATCAACTATGGCTACACCTTC
TRBV2	once	-	TRBJ1-6	CASSEQALREYETPLHF	TGTGCCAGCAGTGAACAGGCCCTCAGGGAATATGAGACACCCCTCCACTTT